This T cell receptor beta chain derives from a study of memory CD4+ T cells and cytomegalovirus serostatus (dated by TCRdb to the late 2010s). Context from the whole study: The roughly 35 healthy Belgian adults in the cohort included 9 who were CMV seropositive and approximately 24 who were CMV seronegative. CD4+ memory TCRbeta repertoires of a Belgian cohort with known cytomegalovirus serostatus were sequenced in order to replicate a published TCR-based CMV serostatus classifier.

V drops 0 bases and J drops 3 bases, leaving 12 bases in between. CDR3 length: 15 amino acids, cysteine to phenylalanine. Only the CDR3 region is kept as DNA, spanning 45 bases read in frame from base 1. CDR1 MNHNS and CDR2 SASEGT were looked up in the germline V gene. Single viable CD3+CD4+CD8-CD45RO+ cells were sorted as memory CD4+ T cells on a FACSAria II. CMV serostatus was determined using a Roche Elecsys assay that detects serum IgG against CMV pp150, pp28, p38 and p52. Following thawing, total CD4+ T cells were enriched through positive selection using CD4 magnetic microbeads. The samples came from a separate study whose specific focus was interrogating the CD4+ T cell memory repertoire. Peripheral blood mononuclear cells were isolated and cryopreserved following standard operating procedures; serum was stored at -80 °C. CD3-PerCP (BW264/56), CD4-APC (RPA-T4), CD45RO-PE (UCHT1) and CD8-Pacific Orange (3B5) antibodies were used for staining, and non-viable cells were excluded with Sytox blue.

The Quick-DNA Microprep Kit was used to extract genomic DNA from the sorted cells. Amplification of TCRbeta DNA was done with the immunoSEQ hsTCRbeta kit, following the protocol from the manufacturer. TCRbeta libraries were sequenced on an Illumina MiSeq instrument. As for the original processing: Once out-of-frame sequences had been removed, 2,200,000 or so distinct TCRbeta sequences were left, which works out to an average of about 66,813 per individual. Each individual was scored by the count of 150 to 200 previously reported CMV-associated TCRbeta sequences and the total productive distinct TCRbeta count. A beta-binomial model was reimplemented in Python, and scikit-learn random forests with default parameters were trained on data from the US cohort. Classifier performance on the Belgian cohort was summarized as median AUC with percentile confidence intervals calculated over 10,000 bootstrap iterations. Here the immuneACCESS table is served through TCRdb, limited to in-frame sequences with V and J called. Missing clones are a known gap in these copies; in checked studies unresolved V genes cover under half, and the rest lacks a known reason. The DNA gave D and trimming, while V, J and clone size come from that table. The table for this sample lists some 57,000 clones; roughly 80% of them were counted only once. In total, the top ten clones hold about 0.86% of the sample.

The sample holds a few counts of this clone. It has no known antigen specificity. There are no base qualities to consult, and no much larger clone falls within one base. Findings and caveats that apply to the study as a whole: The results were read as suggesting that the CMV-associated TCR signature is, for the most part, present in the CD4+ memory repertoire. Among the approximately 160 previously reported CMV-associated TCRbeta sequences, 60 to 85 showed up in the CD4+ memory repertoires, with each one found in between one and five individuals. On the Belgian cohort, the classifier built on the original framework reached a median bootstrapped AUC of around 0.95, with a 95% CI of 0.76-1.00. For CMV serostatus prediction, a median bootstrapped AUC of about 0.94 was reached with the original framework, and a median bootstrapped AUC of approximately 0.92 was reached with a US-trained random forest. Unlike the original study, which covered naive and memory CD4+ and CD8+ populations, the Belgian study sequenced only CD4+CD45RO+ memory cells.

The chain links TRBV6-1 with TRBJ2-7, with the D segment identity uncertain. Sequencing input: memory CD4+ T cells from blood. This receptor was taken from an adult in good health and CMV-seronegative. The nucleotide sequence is TGTGCCAGCAGTGAAGCTTCCCTAGGTCACTACGAGCAGTACTTC. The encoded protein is CASSEASLGHYEQYF.